These 17 T cell receptor beta chains share one sample of origin, sequenced in a study of control samples from healthy donors and cancer patients. The assay was immunoSEQ multiplex PCR, and TCRdb's table has in-frame clones only and misses some. Of around 170,000 clones in the sample, around 88% are singletons; the top ten hold 4.5% to 6%. The sample was blood. The receptors come from a woman in her 30s in good health.

CDR3 residues: CASNFRGDGEKLFF. For the CDR3, the DNA is TGTGCCAGCAACTTCAGGGGGGATGGCGAAAAACTGTTTTTT. The V gene is TRBV6-6, the J gene TRBJ1-4, with TRBD1 identical over 7 bases. V dropped 7 bases and J dropped 8; count of bases not matched to a gene: 10. The CDR3 has 14 residues. Per the germline V gene, CDR1 is MNHNY and CDR2 is SVGAGI (reference sequence).

CDR3 coding DNA: TGTGCCAGCAGCTTTAGGGACCGAGCTAACTATGGCTACACCTTC. Protein: CASSFRDRANYGYTF. The V gene is TRBV5-4, the J gene TRBJ1-2; D may be TRBD1 (5 bases). V lost 2 bases, J lost 0 bases, and 11 bases lay in between. CDR1 is SGHNT, CDR2 YYREEE, per germline (reference sequence). The CDR3 has 15 amino acids.

The rearrangement links TRBV11-2 to TRBJ2-2, with D perhaps matching TRBD2 (7 bases). Germline CDR1 SGHAT, CDR2 FQNNGV. The CDR3 length is 15 residues. V was pared by 5 bases and J by 6 bases, with 16 bases between. Written as DNA, the CDR3 is TGTGCCAGCAGCGTAAGGGGGGGGGCGGCCGGGGAGCTGTTTTTT. Protein: CASSVRGGAAGELFF.

This chain links TRBV20-1 with TRBJ1-2, with D possibly being TRBD1 (6 bases). The CDR3 is 11 amino acids. Trimming left V 4 bases short and J 6 bases short, with 9 bases between. Per germline, CDR1 DFQATT and CDR2 SNEGSKA (reference sequence). For the CDR3, the DNA is TGCAGTGCTAATTCAGGGGATGGCTACACCTTC. Amino acid sequence: CSANSGDGYTF.

This rearrangement joins TRBV4-1 to TRBJ2-5; tentatively, D is TRBD2 (5 bases). This CDR3 region has 13 residues. Germline lookup yields CDR1 MGHRA and CDR2 YSYEKL. The ends were cut back, 4 bases at V and 5 bases at J, with 11 bases in the middle. The CDR3 spells CASSLRESETQYF. The CDR3 DNA follows: TGCGCCAGCAGCCTCCGGGAATCCGAGACCCAGTACTTC.

This clone has a handful of counts. The chain employs TRBV6-2 or TRBV6-3 and TRBJ2-7; 8 nucleotides match TRBD1. The V and J ends lost 5 bases and 5 bases, in that order; junction bases with no gene match: 11. The CDR3 length is 15 residues. Germline V gene data show CDR1 as MNHEY and CDR2 as SVGEGT. CDR3 coding DNA: TGTGCCAGCAGTGCCATCGACAGGGGCCCCAACGAGCAGTACGTC. It is translated as CASSAIDRGPNEQYV.

The gene calls are TRBV11-3 and TRBJ2-1; TRBD1 matches 8 bases. The germline CDR1 and CDR2 sequences are SGHNT and YENEEA. V trimming: 1 base; J trimming: 4 bases; junction bases outside the gene matches: 3. The CDR3 runs 15 residues. CDR3 sequence reads: CASSLAGGAYNEQFF. The CDR3 region has the DNA TGTGCCAGCAGCTTAGCAGGGGGCGCTTACAATGAGCAGTTCTTC.

The chain links TRBV5-1 to TRBJ2-5, with 8 bases identical to TRBD2. Germline V gene data show CDR1 as SGHRS and CDR2 as YFSETQ. CDR3 size: 16 residues. V gave up 5 bases and J gave up 1 base; unmatched junction bases: 10. The DNA of the CDR3 is TGCGCCAGCAGTCCCCCGCGGGCGGGGGGCCAAGAGACCCAGTACTTC. Encoded protein: CASSPPRAGGQETQYF. Complete variable domain (other parts from reference TRBV5-1 and TRBJ2-5): KAGVTQTPRYLIKTRGQQVTLSCSPISGHRSVSWYQQTPGQGLQFLFEYFSETQRNKGNFPGRFSGRQFSNSRSEMNVSTLELGDSALYLCASSPPRAGGQETQYFGPGTRLLVL.

The chain couples TRBV11-3 to TRBJ2-2, with D perhaps TRBD1 or TRBD2 (5 bases each). V lost 6 bases, J lost 5 bases, and 13 bases lay in between. This CDR3 has 14 amino acids. Germline V gives CDR1 SGHNT, CDR2 YENEEA. The CDR3 DNA is TGTGCCAGCAGGCGCAGGGAGAATACCGGGGAGCTGTTTTTT. Translated, it gives CASRRRENTGELFF.

The chain has TRBV11-2 and TRBJ2-3; tentative D call: TRBD1 (5 bases). This CDR3 comprises 17 residues. CDR1 is SGHAT and CDR2 is FQNNGV in the germline V gene. V lost 4 bases, J lost 4 bases, and 21 bases lay in between. The CDR3 bases are TGTGCCAGCAGCTACCAAATCCGGACGATCAGGGCAGATACGCAGTATTTT. This gives the protein CASSYQIRTIRADTQYF.

The chain has TRBV6-4 and TRBJ1-2; D is ambiguous. Germline assignment: CDR1 MRHNA and CDR2 SNTAGT. The V end was cut by 5 bases, the J end by 2 bases, with 12 bases between. The CDR3 runs to 14 residues. CDR3 amino acids: CASSRGAENYGYTF. The DNA of the CDR3 is TGTGCCAGCAGTCGGGGAGCGGAAAACTATGGCTACACCTTC.

The chain carries TRBV7-9 and TRBJ2-1; TRBD1 aligns across 11 bases. With 8 bases clipped from V and 8 bases from J, the junction kept 8 bases outside the gene matches. The CDR3 has 14 residues. Germline-derived CDR1 and CDR2 are SEHNR and FQNEAQ (reference sequence). CDR3 in amino acids: CASVKDRGHDEQFF. For the CDR3, the DNA is TGTGCCAGCGTCAAGGACAGGGGGCACGATGAGCAGTTCTTC.

CDR3 in DNA: TGTGCCACATCACCGGGACAGGGGATGAGTGGCTACACCTTC. Encoded protein: CATSPGQGMSGYTF. The chain carries TRBV6-5 and TRBJ1-2, with TRBD1 matching 10 bases. V was clipped by 10 bases and J by 7 bases; unmatched bases: 12. The CDR3 extends over 14 amino acids. Germline loops: CDR1 MNHEY, CDR2 SVGAGI.

The rearrangement joins TRBV6-5 to TRBJ1-4; D is unclear. V lost 0 bases, J lost 8 bases, and 10 bases lay in between. Germline V gene sequence: CDR1 MNHEY, CDR2 SVGAGI. The CDR3 is made up of 14 amino acids. The CDR3 sequence: CASSYSDGLEKLFF. CDR3 bases: TGTGCCAGCAGTTACTCGGACGGCCTAGAAAAACTGTTTTTT.

V is TRBV28 and J is TRBJ2-2; 8 bases align to TRBD2. The CDR3 runs 14 residues. Trimming cost V 6 bases and J 1 base; bases outside gene matches: 1. CDR1 MDHEN and CDR2 SYDVKM come from the germline V gene. This CDR3 is CASRTSVNTGELFF. Here the CDR3 DNA reads TGTGCCAGCAGGACTAGCGTGAACACCGGGGAGCTGTTTTTT.

The chain joins TRBV5-1 to TRBJ1-2, with TRBD1 matching over 9 bases. The CDR3 contains 14 residues. J lost 8 bases, V lost 4 bases, and 9 bases had no gene match. Germline values: CDR1 SGHRS, CDR2 YFSETQ. CDR3 sequence: CASSPGQGLPGYTF. DNA for the CDR3: TGCGCCAGCAGCCCCGGACAGGGGCTTCCGGGCTACACCTTC.

CDR3 protein: CASSQVARTEAFF. The CDR3, as DNA: TGCGCCAGCAGCCAAGTGGCTCGCACTGAAGCTTTCTTT. The chain has TRBV4-1 and TRBJ1-1; D gene uncertain. The CDR3 contains 13 residues. The V end was cut by 1 base, the J end by 4 bases, with 7 bases between. The germline gives CDR1 MGHRA, CDR2 YSYEKL.